This T cell receptor beta chain was captured by sequencing in a study of regulatory T cells in long-lasting Graves disease. In its sample, this clonotype was seen a few times. Time point reported: newly diagnosed GD, antithyroid drugs for less than 3 months. After RNA was extracted from PBMCs, the TCR library was made from it. Library construction for TCR beta used iRepertoire HTBI primers and Arm-PCR of CDR3 regions. TCRdb reanalysed the multiplex PCR reads using MiXCR and keeps one entry per CDR3 protein. The top ten hold 15% to 20% of the sample, which has under 800,000 distinct CDR3 sequences, about 15% seen once. The CDR3 runs to 13 residues. Trimming removed 7 bases at V and 4 bases at J, with 13 bases between. The germline V gene has CDR1 MNHNS and CDR2 SASEGT. The sample was also reused in another study, on T cells in Graves' hyperthyroidism and ophthalmopathy.

V gene TRBV6-1 combines with J gene TRBJ2-5; D remains ambiguous. The receptor comes from a woman aged 25-40 years with Graves disease. Sequenced here: peripheral blood mononuclear cells (PBMCs), sampled at new diagnosis, from a patient treated with antithyroid drugs. This CDR3 reads CASTQWISETQYF. The CDR3 DNA follows: TGTGCCAGCACTCAGTGGATATCAGAGACCCAGTACTTC.